This TCR beta chain was recorded in a study of cytomegalovirus exposure and HLA in healthy donors. Across the whole study: Within an early data release were tens of millions of unique TCRs drawn from HLA-typed donors.

Findings of the study overall: Researchers counted around 150 TCR beta chains as cytomegalovirus-associated. A later look showed TCR association rates differing by HLA locus, highest for DRB1 and lowest for HLA-C. Trimming of TCR beta V- and J-genes showed a link, identified in a later analysis, to a missense DCLRE1C variant.

The PCR was carried out with 60 Vbeta primers and 13 Jbeta primers. Only in-frame clones appear in the TCRdb table, and some are missing; sequencing was by immunoSEQ multiplex PCR. The sample holds around 210,000 clones, approximately 78% seen once. CDR1 and CDR2 (germline): MNHEY, SVGAGI. The germline V and J ends were trimmed by 0 bases and 0 bases, with 6 bases remaining between them. This CDR3 spans 15 amino acids. Worth noting for this clone: Its target is not known.

The sample comprised PBMCs. The genes are TRBV6-5 and TRBJ1-3, with D hard to call. This clonotype originated in a boy between 10 and 17 years old in good health and CMV-seronegative. In DNA, the CDR3 is TGTGCCAGCAGTTACTCCTGGAGCTCTGGAAACACCATATATTTT. Encoded protein: CASSYSWSSGNTIYF.